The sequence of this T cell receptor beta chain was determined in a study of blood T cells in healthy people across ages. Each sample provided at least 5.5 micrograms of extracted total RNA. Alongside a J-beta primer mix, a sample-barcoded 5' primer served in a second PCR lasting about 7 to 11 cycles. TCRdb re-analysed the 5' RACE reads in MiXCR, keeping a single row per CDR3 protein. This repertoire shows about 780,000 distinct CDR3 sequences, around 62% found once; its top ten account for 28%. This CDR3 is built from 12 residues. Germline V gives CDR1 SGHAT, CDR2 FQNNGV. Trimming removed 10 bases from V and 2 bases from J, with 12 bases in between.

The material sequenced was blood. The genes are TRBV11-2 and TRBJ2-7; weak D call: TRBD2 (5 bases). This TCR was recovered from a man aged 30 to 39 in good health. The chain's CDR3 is CANTHGAYEQYF. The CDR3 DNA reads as TGTGCCAACACCCACGGGGCCTACGAGCAGTACTTC.